The 17 T cell receptor beta chains in this list originate from one sample, sequenced in a study of radiotherapy plus CTLA-4 blockade in lung cancer. Assay: immunoSEQ multiplex PCR; the TCRdb copy retains only in-frame clones and omits some. Of tens of thousands of clones in the sample, around 75% were seen once. The sample consisted of peripheral blood, taken from a patient treated with radiotherapy plus ipilimumab. These receptors were collected from a human donor with non-small cell lung cancer who had a complete response to radiotherapy plus ipilimumab.

The chain carries TRBV7-2 and TRBJ1-6; perhaps TRBD1 as D (6 bases). Trimming removed 3 bases at V and 2 bases at J, with 11 bases between. This CDR3 has 16 residues. Germline-derived CDR1 and CDR2 are SGHTA and FQGNSA. The CDR3 DNA reads as TGTGCCAGCAGCTTTTTAGCAGGGGCCTATAATTCACCCCTCCACTTT. It is translated as CASSFLAGAYNSPLHF.

The V call is TRBV20-1, the J call TRBJ1-2; tentative D call: TRBD1 (6 bases). The CDR3 is 11 amino acids. The germline V gene encodes CDR1 DFQATT and CDR2 SNEGSKA (reference sequence). V was trimmed by 6 bases and J by 8 bases, leaving 13 bases between them. The CDR3 reads CSAPRQGGYTF. The CDR3 DNA reads TGCAGTGCCCCGCGGCAGGGGGGCTACACCTTC.

This CDR3 reads CASTLQGVGNQPQHF. The CDR3 DNA reads as TGTGCCAGCACACTACAGGGGGTGGGCAATCAGCCCCAGCATTTT. This chain connects TRBV2 to TRBJ1-5; 8 nucleotides line up with TRBD1. The CDR3 has 15 residues. CDR1 SNHLY and CDR2 FYNNEI come from the germline V gene. V shed 7 bases and J 2 bases; nucleotides not matched to a gene: 7.

The rearrangement joins TRBV2 to TRBJ2-5; a weak D match, TRBD2 (5 bases). The CDR3 covers 16 residues. CDR1 and CDR2 (germline): SNHLY, FYNNEI. Deletions cut 3 bases from V and 5 bases from J, with 19 bases between. The CDR3 nucleotides read TGTGCCAGCAGTGACGACTCCCTCCGGGGTACGGAGACCCAGTACTTC. Protein sequence: CASSDDSLRGTETQYF. Drawing the rest from reference TRBV2 and TRBJ2-5, the complete variable domain is EPEVTQTPSHQVTQMGQEVILRCVPISNHLYFYWYRQILGQKVEFLVSFYNNEISEKSEIFDDQFSVERPDGSNFTLKIRSTKLEDSAMYFCASSDDSLRGTETQYFGPGTRLLVL.

The rearrangement joins TRBV29-1 to TRBJ2-2, with unresolved D. The CDR3 sequence is 12 residues long. The V gene lost 0 bases and the J gene lost 7 bases, with 6 bases spanning the gap. CDR1 SQVTM and CDR2 ANQGSEA come from the germline V gene. The CDR3 protein is CSVEEISGELFF. Written as DNA, the CDR3 is TGCAGCGTTGAAGAGATTAGCGGGGAGCTGTTTTTT.

The CDR3 nucleotides read TGTGCCAGCTCACCAGGGCGCTACGAGCAGTACGTC. Protein: CASSPGRYEQYV. The V gene is TRBV18, the J gene TRBJ2-7; no firm D call. CDR1 and CDR2 from the germline V gene are KGHSH and LQKENI. This CDR3 is built from 12 residues. Trimming pared 2 bases from V and 3 bases from J, leaving 5 bases between.

The chain uses TRBV9 and TRBJ1-2; D unresolved. This CDR3 contains 15 residues. Germline V lookup: CDR1 SGDLS, CDR2 YYNGEE. The V end lost 0 bases, the J end lost 4 bases, and 13 bases lay between the germline ends. CDR3 nucleotide sequence: TGTGCCAGCAGCGTAGGTCAGGCCTCGCTCTATGGCTACACCTTC. This encodes CASSVGQASLYGYTF.

The chain is built from TRBV5-1 and TRBJ2-3, with 10 bases aligning to TRBD1. The germline V gene has CDR1 SGHRS and CDR2 YFSETQ. This CDR3 is 16 amino acids long. Trimming removed 0 bases from V and 6 bases from J; junction bases left unmatched: 7. This CDR3 reads CASSLADRGGLDTQYF. CDR3 sequence (DNA): TGCGCCAGCAGCTTGGCGGACAGGGGGGGATTGGATACGCAGTATTTT.

The genes are TRBV2 and TRBJ2-5, with 13 bases identical to TRBD2. Germline values: CDR1 SNHLY, CDR2 FYNNEI. The ends lost 1 base at V and 5 bases at J; junction bases unmatched: 10. This CDR3 has 18 residues. The DNA for the CDR3 is TGTGCCAGCAGTGAAGAAAGGACTAGCGGGAGAAGGTGGGAGACCCAGTACTTC. This encodes CASSEERTSGRRWETQYF.

This rearrangement joins TRBV11-2 to TRBJ1-2; 8 bases align to TRBD1. V shed 0 bases, J shed 6 bases, and the junction held 15 bases outside the gene matches. Germline V gives CDR1 SGHAT, CDR2 FQNNGV. The CDR3 loop spans 18 amino acids. CDR3 nucleotide sequence: TGTGCCAGCAGCTTAGATTTGGGTGTCGGCAGGGGGCTGGATGGCTACACCTTC. Amino acid sequence: CASSLDLGVGRGLDGYTF.

The chain uses TRBV7-8 and TRBJ1-2; 9 bases are shared with TRBD1. Germline V gives CDR1 SGHVS, CDR2 FQNEAQ. The CDR3 totals 14 residues. V lost 1 base and J lost 4; bases outside the gene matches: 1. The chain's CDR3 is CASSLVDRGYGYTF. CDR3 sequence (DNA): TGTGCCAGCAGCTTAGTGGACAGGGGCTATGGCTACACCTTC.

The CDR3 protein is CASSISRVSTGELFF. The CDR3 region has the DNA TGTGCCAGTAGTATCAGCAGGGTAAGCACCGGGGAGCTGTTTTTT. The V and J genes are TRBV19 and TRBJ2-2; TRBD1 is a possible D gene (5 bases). V shed 3 bases and J shed 4 bases, with 12 bases lying between them. This CDR3 has 15 amino acids. Germline V gene sequence: CDR1 LNHDA, CDR2 SQIVND (reference sequence).

This clone was observed once. This chain connects TRBV19 to TRBJ1-1; D is ambiguous. CDR1 is LNHDA, CDR2 SQIVND, per germline (reference sequence). This CDR3 has 16 amino acids. The ends were cut back, 5 bases at V and 0 bases at J, with 16 bases in the middle. CDR3: CASSRVHRGLNTEAFF. Here the CDR3 DNA reads TGTGCCAGTAGTCGGGTACACAGAGGGCTGAACACTGAAGCTTTCTTT.

This rearrangement joins TRBV27 to TRBJ1-6; tentatively, D is TRBD1 (5 bases). The CDR3 is 17 residues long. CDR1 MNHEY and CDR2 SMNVEV come from the germline V gene (reference sequence). The V gene lost 5 bases and the J gene lost 1 base, with 15 bases spanning the gap. CDR3 amino acids: CASSPRRDWSYNSPLHF. The CDR3 DNA follows: TGTGCCAGCAGTCCCAGACGGGACTGGTCCTATAATTCACCCCTCCACTTT.

This clone has only a few counts. This sequence joins TRBV7-2 and TRBJ1-4; no reliable D call. Germline CDR1 reads SGHTA; CDR2 reads FQGNSA. V was clipped by 3 bases and J by 7 bases, with 9 bases between them. The CDR3 consists of 13 residues. The CDR3 DNA reads as TGTGCCAGCAGCTTCCGGGTTACTGAAAAACTGTTTTTT. Its protein product is CASSFRVTEKLFF.

The rearrangement links TRBV7-9 to TRBJ1-2; TRBD1 matches 7 bases. V was pared by 0 bases and J by 0 bases, with 7 bases of the junction left unmatched. CDR1 and CDR2 (germline): SEHNR, FQNEAQ (reference sequence). The CDR3 is made up of 17 amino acids. The CDR3 sequence: CASSLARRTGPNYGYTF. For the CDR3, the DNA is TGTGCCAGCAGCTTAGCCAGAAGGACAGGACCTAACTATGGCTACACCTTC. The whole variable domain, remainder taken from reference TRBV7-9 and TRBJ1-2, is DTGVSQNPRHKITKRGQNVTFRCDPISEHNRLYWYRQTLGQGPEFLTYFQNEAQLEKSRLLSDRFSAERPKGSFSTLEIQRTEQGDSAMYLCASSLARRTGPNYGYTFGSGTRLTVV.

The chain is built from TRBV2 and TRBJ1-2; 9 bases are a match to TRBD1. CDR1 SNHLY and CDR2 FYNNEI come from the germline V gene. The CDR3 extends over 15 amino acids. The trim removed 2 bases at V and 6 bases at J, leaving 7 bases unmatched. DNA of the CDR3: TGTGCCAGCAGTGAAAAGACAGGGGGAAGGGATGGCTACACCTTC. This codes for CASSEKTGGRDGYTF.